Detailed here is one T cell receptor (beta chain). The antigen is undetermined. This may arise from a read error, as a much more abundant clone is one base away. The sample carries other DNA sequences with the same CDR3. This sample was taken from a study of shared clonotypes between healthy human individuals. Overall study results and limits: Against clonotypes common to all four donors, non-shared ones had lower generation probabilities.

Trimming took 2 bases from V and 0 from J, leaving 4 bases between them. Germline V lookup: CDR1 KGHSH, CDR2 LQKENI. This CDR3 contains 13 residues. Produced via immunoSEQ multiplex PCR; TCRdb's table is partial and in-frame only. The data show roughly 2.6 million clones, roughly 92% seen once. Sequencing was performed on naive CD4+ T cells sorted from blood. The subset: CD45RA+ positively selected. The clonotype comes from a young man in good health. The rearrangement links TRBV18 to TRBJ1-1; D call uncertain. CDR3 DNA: TGTGCCAGCTCACCAGAGATGAACACTGAAGCTTTCTTT. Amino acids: CASSPEMNTEAFF.